This entry concerns a single T cell receptor beta chain. The data are from a study of human T cells and chemical hapten exposure. This CDR3 is built from 14 residues. Germline V gene data show CDR1 as SGHDT and CDR2 as YYEEEE. Between the trimmed V and J ends, which lost 0 bases and 4 bases, there was a span of 8 bases. TCRdb passed the RACE reads through MiXCR, listing each CDR3 protein once. The table has 350,000 to 400,000 distinct CDR3 sequences, nearly 6.5% seen once. Stated time point: patch test 2, 6 weeks after DPC sensitization. Stated treatment: therapeutic diphenylcyclopropenone sensitization with weekly scalp DPC.

The sequences come from whole blood, collected in connection with sensitization to the hapten diphenylcyclopropenone (DPC). The chain couples TRBV5-6 to TRBJ1-5; no firm D call. The sequence was obtained from a woman aged 18-29 years with alopecia areata. Some clones in this sample may be carry-over from other donors' samples. This chain's CDR3 is CASSLGPVNQPQHF. CDR3 sequence (DNA): TGTGCCAGCAGCTTGGGGCCAGTAAATCAGCCCCAGCATTTT.